These 27 T cell receptor beta chains originate from one sample sequenced in a study of cytomegalovirus exposure and HLA in healthy donors. Primers included in the PCR were 60 Vbeta and 13 Jbeta primers. Repertoires were generated with immunoSEQ multiplex PCR, while TCRdb's copy carries only in-frame clones and drops some. Of tens of thousands of clones in the sample, about 74% were seen once. Sample: PBMCs. These receptor sequences come from a man aged 30-40 years in good health and CMV-seronegative.

This rearrangement joins TRBV9 to TRBJ1-1, with TRBD1 identical over 8 bases. Trimming removed 2 bases from V and 11 bases from J; junction bases left unmatched: 11. The CDR3 has 14 amino acids. CDR1 and CDR2 from the germline V gene are SGDLS and YYNGEE. The CDR3 bases are TGTGCCAGCAGCGTCCGGCCTGTGGACAGGGAGGCTTTCTTT. Amino acids: CASSVRPVDREAFF.

This chain links TRBV7-9 with TRBJ1-2; TRBD1 matches 7 bases. CDR1 SEHNR and CDR2 FQNEAQ come from the germline V gene (reference sequence). V was pared by 5 bases and J by 4 bases, with 16 bases of the junction left unmatched. CDR3 size: 17 residues. DNA of the CDR3: TGTGCCAGCAGCCCCTACGCCGGACAGGAGATTCCCTATGGCTACACCTTC. It encodes CASSPYAGQEIPYGYTF.

In the case of this clone: Other DNA sequences in this specimen translate into the identical CDR3. The chain uses TRBV11-2 and TRBJ1-1; D gene ambiguous. The length of the CDR3 is 13 residues. CDR1 and CDR2 (germline): SGHAT, FQNNGV. The V end lost 4 bases, the J end lost 1 base, and 7 bases lay between the germline ends. As DNA, the CDR3 is TGTGCCAGCAGCTCCACGGGGAACACTGAAGCTTTCTTT. Translating gives CASSSTGNTEAFF.

This CDR3 reads CAGLRNYGYTF. CDR3 nucleotide sequence: TGTGCTGGTTTGAGGAACTATGGCTACACCTTC. V gene TRBV30 combines with J gene TRBJ1-2; D is undetermined. The germline gives CDR1 GTSNPN, CDR2 SVGIG (reference sequence). The CDR3 has 11 residues.

The chain recombines TRBV18 with TRBJ1-1; D is unresolved. Per germline, CDR1 KGHSH and CDR2 LQKENI. V lost 2 bases and J lost 3, with 10 bases in between. There are 14 residues in the CDR3. CDR3 sequence: CASSPSGRDTEAFF. CDR3 DNA sequence: TGTGCCAGCTCACCATCAGGCCGAGACACTGAAGCTTTCTTT.

The chain carries TRBV4-1 and TRBJ2-7, with a possible D match to TRBD1 (6 bases). The ends were cut back, 1 base at V and 2 bases at J, with 12 bases in the middle. CDR1 and CDR2 (germline): MGHRA, YSYEKL. This CDR3 comprises 15 residues. CDR3 region: CASSQGRGGTYEQYF. The CDR3 bases are TGCGCCAGCAGCCAAGGCAGGGGTGGAACCTACGAGCAGTACTTC.

The chain employs TRBV6-4 and TRBJ2-2; TRBD2 matches at 16 bases. The CDR3 totals 17 residues. Germline values: CDR1 MRHNA, CDR2 SNTAGT. The V segment lost 6 bases and the J segment 4 bases; nucleotides outside the gene matches: 5. As DNA, the CDR3 is TGTGCCAGCAGCGGGACTAGCGGGGGGGCCGGCACCGGGGAGCTGTTTTTT. Translating gives CASSGTSGGAGTGELFF.

The chain combines TRBV19 with TRBJ2-1, with 9 bases that match TRBD1. The CDR3 is 15 residues long. Germline assignment: CDR1 LNHDA and CDR2 SQIVND (reference sequence). The ends lost 5 bases at V and 3 bases at J; junction bases unmatched: 5. The chain's CDR3 is CASSPTGGGYNEQFF. Here the CDR3 DNA reads TGTGCCAGTAGTCCGACAGGGGGAGGCTACAATGAGCAGTTCTTC.

This clone was observed a single time. The rearrangement links TRBV19 to TRBJ1-4; TRBD1 matches 10 bases. This CDR3 is 16 amino acids long. V lost 5 bases to trimming and J lost 0 bases; unmatched junction nucleotides: 3. Looked up from germline, CDR1 is LNHDA and CDR2 is SQIVND (reference sequence). CDR3 coding DNA: TGTGCCAGTAGTCCCGGGACAGGGGCAACTAATGAAAAACTGTTTTTT. Its translation: CASSPGTGATNEKLFF.

The chain employs TRBV10-3 and TRBJ1-2, with D perhaps TRBD1 (5 bases). The CDR3 is made up of 16 amino acids. Deletions cut 6 bases from V and 3 bases from J, with 20 bases between. Per germline, CDR1 ENHRY and CDR2 SYGVKD. CDR3 sequence: CAISNPGQGGDYGYTF. For the CDR3, the DNA is TGTGCCATCAGCAACCCAGGGCAGGGAGGGGACTATGGCTACACCTTC.

The chain employs TRBV6-4 and TRBJ2-2, with 11 nucleotides matching TRBD1. Per the germline V gene, CDR1 is MRHNA and CDR2 is SNTAGT. CDR3 length equals 15 residues. Unmatched junction bases numbered 4, after V lost 6 bases and J lost 4 bases. The CDR3 here is CASSPGQGGTGELFF. CDR3 in DNA: TGTGCCAGCAGCCCGGGACAGGGGGGCACCGGGGAGCTGTTTTTT.

V usage is TRBV5-1 and J usage is TRBJ2-5; D may be TRBD2 (6 bases). V was trimmed by 0 bases and J by 2 bases, leaving 11 bases between them. Germline CDR1 and CDR2: SGHRS and YFSETQ. CDR3 length: 15 residues. CDR3 sequence: CASSLVAGPQETQYF. CDR3 nucleotide sequence: TGCGCCAGCAGCTTGGTGGCGGGACCGCAAGAGACCCAGTACTTC.

The table lists this clone with a few counts. This chain links TRBV4-2 with TRBJ2-7, with a tentative D call TRBD2 (5 bases). The V gene lost 4 bases and the J gene lost 0 bases, with 10 bases spanning the gap. In germline, CDR1 is LGHNA, CDR2 YNFKEQ. The CDR3 loop spans 14 amino acids. CDR3 nucleotides: TGTGCCAGCAGCCTACGTGCGGGCTCCTACGAGCAGTACTTC. This codes for CASSLRAGSYEQYF.

To note about this clone: Mismatch with germline at one junction end may stem from a read error. The V gene is TRBV19, the J gene TRBJ2-1, with D maybe TRBD2 (6 bases). Germline lookup yields CDR1 LNHDA and CDR2 SQIVND (reference sequence). The CDR3 totals 12 residues. The CDR3, as DNA: TGTGCCAGTAGTATAGGAGGGGCGGGGTACCTCTTC. This encodes CASSIGGAGYLF.

The CDR3 coding sequence is TGTGCCAGCAGTTCAGGGTCGGTAGATACGCAGTATTTT. Translated, it gives CASSSGSVDTQYF. The chain links TRBV28 to TRBJ2-3, with D perhaps matching TRBD1 (5 bases). Trimming left V 4 bases short and J 5 bases short, with 10 bases between. The CDR3 has 13 amino acids. CDR1 and CDR2 (germline): MDHEN, SYDVKM.

The chain has TRBV9 and TRBJ2-3; 10 nucleotides line up with TRBD2. Trimming removed 7 bases from V and 3 bases from J; junction bases left unmatched: 11. Germline V lookup: CDR1 SGDLS, CDR2 YYNGEE. This CDR3 is 16 amino acids long. The CDR3 nucleotides are TGTGCCAGCGCCTTTTCCGCTAGCGGGAGAACAGATACGCAGTATTTT. Translation: CASAFSASGRTDTQYF.

V is TRBV21-1 and J is TRBJ1-1; the tabulated D call, TRBD1, remains unverified against the DNA. TRBV21-1 corresponds to a pseudogene. The CDR3 is made up of 16 amino acids. CDR3 nucleotide sequence: TGTGCCAGCAGTTTCCTAAGGGACAGCCAGAACACTGAAGCTTTCTTT. Translation: CASSFLRDSQNTEAFF.

The V and J genes are TRBV4-2 and TRBJ1-4, with TRBD1 matching 10 bases. This CDR3 comprises 17 residues. Germline V gene data show CDR1 as LGHNA and CDR2 as YNFKEQ. Germline trimming cut 1 base from V and 7 bases from J; bases unmatched to any gene: 9. The CDR3 loop reads CASSQGGTGDGSEKLFF. DNA of the CDR3: TGTGCCAGCAGCCAAGGGGGGACAGGGGATGGGAGTGAAAAACTGTTTTTT.

This clone was seen only once. The chain has TRBV5-1 and TRBJ2-1, with 8 bases matching TRBD2. Germline V gives CDR1 SGHRS, CDR2 YFSETQ. Trimming cost V 6 bases and J 2 bases; bases outside gene matches: 13. This CDR3 region has 17 residues. DNA of the CDR3: TGCGCCAGCACCTATGGTAGCGGGGAAAGGGCCTACAATGAGCAGTTCTTC. Its protein product is CASTYGSGERAYNEQFF.

This clone was counted a few times. This chain uses TRBV6-6 with TRBJ1-1; D remains ambiguous. V dropped 2 bases and J dropped 0 bases, with 7 bases sitting between them. This CDR3 is built from 14 residues. The germline CDR1 and CDR2 sequences are MNHNY and SVGAGI (reference sequence). The CDR3 sequence: CASSYAVLNTEAFF. DNA for the CDR3: TGTGCCAGCAGTTACGCGGTCTTGAACACTGAAGCTTTCTTT.

This clone was counted a few times. V and J are TRBV30 and TRBJ1-6, with no clear D. Between the trimmed V and J ends, which lost 3 bases and 8 bases, there was a span of 11 bases. In germline, CDR1 is GTSNPN, CDR2 SVGIG (reference sequence). CDR3 length: 13 residues. The CDR3 is CAWRSAGYSPLHF. The CDR3 DNA sequence: TGTGCCTGGAGGTCGGCAGGTTATTCACCCCTCCACTTT.

The chain uses TRBV27 and TRBJ2-3; the match to TRBD1 covers 9 bases. V trimming: 3 bases; J trimming: 1 base; junction bases outside the gene matches: 2. The CDR3 covers 15 residues. The germline gives CDR1 MNHEY, CDR2 SMNVEV (reference sequence). CDR3 bases: TGTGCCAGCAGTTTTTGGGACAGGGGCACAGATACGCAGTATTTT. It specifies CASSFWDRGTDTQYF.

The gene calls are TRBV9 and TRBJ2-7; TRBD1 agrees at 8 bases. CDR3 length: 14 residues. Germline V gene lookup returns CDR1 SGDLS and CDR2 YYNGEE. V lost 6 bases and J lost 3; bases outside the gene matches: 8. DNA for the CDR3: TGTGCCAGCAACCCGACCGGGACAGGCTACGAGCAGTACTTC. This gives the protein CASNPTGTGYEQYF. Drawing the rest from reference TRBV9 and TRBJ2-7, the complete variable domain is DSGVTQTPKHLITATGQRVTLRCSPRSGDLSVYWYQQSLDQGLQFLIQYYNGEERAKGNILERFSAQQFPDLHSELNLSSLELGDSALYFCASNPTGTGYEQYFGPGTRLTVT.

The chain recombines TRBV4-1 with TRBJ1-6; the D is unclear. Germline V gives CDR1 MGHRA, CDR2 YSYEKL. The CDR3 consists of 17 residues. Trimming stripped 0 bases from V and 3 bases from J, with 12 bases between. The DNA of the CDR3 is TGCGCCAGCAGCCAAGAGGTTGCCGGGGTCTATAATTCACCCCTCCACTTT. Its protein is CASSQEVAGVYNSPLHF.

There are a few counts of this clone. The rearrangement joins TRBV5-5 to TRBJ2-4; 7 bases are a match to TRBD2. The CDR3 is 15 amino acids. V lost 1 base to trimming and J lost 6 bases; unmatched junction nucleotides: 7. The V gene's germline CDR1 is SGHKS and CDR2 YYEKEE (reference sequence). The CDR3 spells CASSLWGGETNIQYF. CDR3 in DNA: TGTGCCAGCAGCTTGTGGGGGGGGGAGACAAACATTCAGTACTTC.

The rearrangement joins TRBV7-2 to TRBJ1-1, with D uncertain. The CDR3 is 13 residues long. Looked up from germline, CDR1 is SGHTA and CDR2 is FQGNSA. V gave up 2 bases and J gave up 7 bases, with 11 bases separating them. The CDR3 spells CASSLQQQLEAFF. The CDR3, as DNA: TGTGCCAGCAGCTTACAGCAACAGCTTGAAGCTTTCTTT.

V and J are TRBV18 and TRBJ1-5; the match to TRBD1 covers 7 bases. Germline CDR1 KGHSH, CDR2 LQKENI. V lost 3 bases to trimming and J lost 6 bases; unmatched junction nucleotides: 5. This CDR3 spans 14 amino acids. The CDR3 protein is CASSPDRASQPQHF. The CDR3, as DNA: TGTGCCAGCTCACCCGACAGGGCGAGTCAGCCCCAGCATTTT.